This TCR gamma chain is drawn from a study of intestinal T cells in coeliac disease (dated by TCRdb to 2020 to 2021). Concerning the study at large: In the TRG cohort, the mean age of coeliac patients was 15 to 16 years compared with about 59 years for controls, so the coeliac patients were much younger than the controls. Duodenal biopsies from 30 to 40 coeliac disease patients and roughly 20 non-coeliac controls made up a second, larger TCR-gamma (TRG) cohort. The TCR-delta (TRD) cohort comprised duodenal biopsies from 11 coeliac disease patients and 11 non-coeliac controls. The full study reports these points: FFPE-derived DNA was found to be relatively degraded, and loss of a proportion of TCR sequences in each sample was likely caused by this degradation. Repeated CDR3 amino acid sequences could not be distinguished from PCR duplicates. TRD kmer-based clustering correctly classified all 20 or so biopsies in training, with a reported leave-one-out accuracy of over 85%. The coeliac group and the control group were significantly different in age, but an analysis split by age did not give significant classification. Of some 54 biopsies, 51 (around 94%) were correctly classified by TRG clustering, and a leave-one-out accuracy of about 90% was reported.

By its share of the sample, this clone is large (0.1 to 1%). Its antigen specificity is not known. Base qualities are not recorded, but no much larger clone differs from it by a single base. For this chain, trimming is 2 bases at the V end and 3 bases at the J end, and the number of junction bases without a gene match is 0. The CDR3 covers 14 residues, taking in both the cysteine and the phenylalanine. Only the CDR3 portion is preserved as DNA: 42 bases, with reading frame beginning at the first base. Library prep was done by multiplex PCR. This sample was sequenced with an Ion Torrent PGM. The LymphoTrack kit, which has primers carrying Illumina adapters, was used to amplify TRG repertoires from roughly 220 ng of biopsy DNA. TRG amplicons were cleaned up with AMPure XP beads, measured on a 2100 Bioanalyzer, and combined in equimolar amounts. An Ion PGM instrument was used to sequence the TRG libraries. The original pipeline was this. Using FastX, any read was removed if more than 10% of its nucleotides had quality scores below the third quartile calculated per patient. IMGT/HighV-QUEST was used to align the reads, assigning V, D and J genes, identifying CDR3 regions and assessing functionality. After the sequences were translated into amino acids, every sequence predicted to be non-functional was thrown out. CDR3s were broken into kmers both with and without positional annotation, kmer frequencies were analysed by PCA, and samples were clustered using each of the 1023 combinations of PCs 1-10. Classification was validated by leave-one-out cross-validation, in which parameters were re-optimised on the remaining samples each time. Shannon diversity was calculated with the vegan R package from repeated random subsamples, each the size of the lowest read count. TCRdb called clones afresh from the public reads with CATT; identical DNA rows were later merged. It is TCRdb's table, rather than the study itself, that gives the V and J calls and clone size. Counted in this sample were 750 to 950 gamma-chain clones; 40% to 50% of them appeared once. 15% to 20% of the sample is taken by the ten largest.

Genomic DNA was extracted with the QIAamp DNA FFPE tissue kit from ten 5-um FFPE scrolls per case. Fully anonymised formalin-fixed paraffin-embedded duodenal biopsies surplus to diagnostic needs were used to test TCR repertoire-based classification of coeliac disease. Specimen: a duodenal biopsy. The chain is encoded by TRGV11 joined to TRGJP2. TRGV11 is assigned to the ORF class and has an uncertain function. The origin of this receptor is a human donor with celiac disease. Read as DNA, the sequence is TGTGCCTGCTGGATTAGGCGTAGTGATTGGATCAAGACGTTT. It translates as CACWIRRSDWIKTF.